The 28 T cell receptor beta chains below all came from one sample that was sequenced in a study of blood T cell repertoires in COVID-19. Here immunoSEQ multiplex PCR was the method, and the copy in TCRdb shows in-frame clones only, minus some. Of about 270,000 clones in the sample, around 90% were seen once. The sequencing input was PBMCs or T cells enriched from blood (not recorded which). The receptor source for this set is a woman in her 30s with acute COVID-19.

A note on this clone: Compared with germline, one end of the junction differs, possibly owing to a read error. The rearrangement uses TRBV6-5 and TRBJ2-2; a possible D gene is TRBD2 (6 bases). The CDR3 runs to 14 residues. The germline CDR1 and CDR2 sequences are MNHEY and SVGAGI. The CDR3 DNA sequence: TGTGCCAGCAATTACGGGAGAGGCACCGGGGAGCTGTTTTTT. Translation: CASNYGRGTGELFF.

The V and J genes are TRBV23-1 and TRBJ2-2, with 9 bases that match TRBD2. TRBV23-1 is reported as an ORF; its role is uncertain. V was clipped by 0 bases and J by 6 bases; unmatched bases: 11. The CDR3 spans 18 residues. DNA for the CDR3: TGCGCCAGCAGTCAATCCGAAGGGCTAGCGGGATCCGCCGGGGAGCTGTTTTTT. It specifies CASSQSEGLAGSAGELFF.

This clone has a single count. V and J are TRBV28 and TRBJ2-7; TRBD1 matches at 7 bases. Trimming took 6 bases from V and 6 from J; bases not matched to a gene: 14. This CDR3 comprises 15 residues. Germline V gives CDR1 MDHEN, CDR2 SYDVKM. Here the CDR3 DNA reads TGTGCCAGCAGCCCTCTCCACAGGGGAGTCTCCGAGCAGTACTTC. Amino acid sequence: CASSPLHRGVSEQYF.

This rearrangement joins TRBV15 to TRBJ2-6; a weak D match, TRBD1 (5 bases). Germline CDR1 and CDR2: LNHNV and YYDKDF (reference sequence). With 1 base removed from V and 3 bases from J, the gap between germline ends came to 16 bases. The CDR3 has 18 residues. CDR3 coding DNA: TGTGCCACCAGCAGAGCATTGGTAAGGGGCGTTGGGGCCAACGTCCTGACTTTC. This codes for CATSRALVRGVGANVLTF. Drawing the rest from reference TRBV15 and TRBJ2-6, the complete variable domain is DAMVIQNPRYQVTQFGKPVTLSCSQTLNHNVMYWYQQKSSQAPKLLFHYYDKDFNNEADTPDNFQSRRPNTSFCFLDIRSPGLGDTAMYLCATSRALVRGVGANVLTFGAGSRLTVL.

This chain connects TRBV7-3 to TRBJ2-2; the D gene is possibly TRBD1 (6 bases). V was shortened by 6 bases and J by 5 bases, with 13 bases between the two germline ends. The CDR3 contains 14 residues. Per the germline V gene, CDR1 is SGHTA and CDR2 is FQGTGA. The CDR3 region has the DNA TGTGCCAGCAGGCTTGGGGGCGAAACCGGGGAGCTGTTTTTT. This translates into CASRLGGETGELFF.

The V gene is TRBV7-9, the J gene TRBJ2-2; 9 positions match TRBD1. Germline CDR1 reads SEHNR; CDR2 reads FQNEAQ (reference sequence). The CDR3 covers 14 residues. Trimming removed 6 bases from V and 6 bases from J; junction bases left unmatched: 5. CDR3 sequence: CASRPGQGPGELFF. Written as DNA, the CDR3 is TGTGCCAGCAGGCCGGGACAGGGTCCCGGGGAGCTGTTTTTT.

This chain links TRBV5-1 with TRBJ2-2, with D possibly being TRBD1 (6 bases). The V end was cut by 0 bases, the J end by 6 bases, with 24 bases between. Looked up from germline, CDR1 is SGHRS and CDR2 is YFSETQ. The CDR3 loop spans 19 amino acids. DNA for the CDR3: TGCGCCAGCAGCTTGGCTGAAGCAAGGGGGTGGTATCAGGCCGGGGAGCTGTTTTTT. Its translation is CASSLAEARGWYQAGELFF. Together with reference TRBV5-1 and TRBJ2-2, the CDR3 gives the full variable domain: KAGVTQTPRYLIKTRGQQVTLSCSPISGHRSVSWYQQTPGQGLQFLFEYFSETQRNKGNFPGRFSGRQFSNSRSEMNVSTLELGDSALYLCASSLAEARGWYQAGELFFGEGSRLTVL.

The table lists this clone with a count of one. The V call is TRBV25-1, the J call TRBJ2-1; D possibly corresponds to TRBD2 (7 bases). The CDR3 is 15 amino acids. The germline V gene has CDR1 MGHDK and CDR2 SYGVNS. V lost 4 bases and J lost 4, with 14 bases in between. The CDR3 sequence is CASSGVGGGYNEQFF. The CDR3 coding sequence is TGTGCCAGCAGTGGGGTGGGAGGGGGGTACAATGAGCAGTTCTTC.

Written as DNA, the CDR3 is TGTGCCAGCAGCTTAACCCCTAGCGGAAACTACAATGAGCAGTTCTTC. Translating it yields CASSLTPSGNYNEQFF. The rearrangement joins TRBV7-3 to TRBJ2-1; the match to TRBD2 covers 7 bases. This CDR3 comprises 16 residues. Germline CDR1 and CDR2: SGHTA and FQGTGA. The V segment lost 0 bases and the J segment 3 bases; nucleotides outside the gene matches: 5.

The table lists this clone with a few counts. This chain joins TRBV28 and TRBJ2-4; TRBD1 matches at 8 bases. CDR1 is MDHEN and CDR2 is SYDVKM in the germline V gene. The CDR3 runs 15 residues. With V trimmed by 8 bases and J by 3 bases, 9 bases remained unmatched. The CDR3 nucleotides read TGTGCCAGCGGTCAAGCAGGGGGCGGCAAAAACATTCAGTACTTC. This translates into CASGQAGGGKNIQYF.

This chain links TRBV18 with TRBJ2-1; a possible D gene is TRBD1 (7 bases). CDR3 size: 17 residues. The V gene's germline CDR1 is KGHSH and CDR2 LQKENI. Deletions cut 0 bases from V and 4 bases from J, with 16 bases between. The DNA for the CDR3 is TGTGCCAGCTCACCACCGGAGGGACAGACACAATACAATGAGCAGTTCTTC. Translation gives CASSPPEGQTQYNEQFF.

CDR3 nucleotides: TGTGCCAGCAGCCCATTACTAGCGGGAGAATCCACAGATACGCAGTATTTT. Translation gives CASSPLLAGESTDTQYF. V gene TRBV7-6 combines with J gene TRBJ2-3; 11 nucleotides line up with TRBD2. This CDR3 comprises 17 residues. Germline V gives CDR1 SGHVS, CDR2 FNYEAQ. The J segment lost 2 bases and the V segment lost 5 bases, leaving 9 bases of the junction unmatched.

The chain uses TRBV10-3 and TRBJ2-7; 8 bases agree with TRBD2. CDR1 is ENHRY, CDR2 SYGVKD, per germline. CDR3 length: 13 residues. The trim removed 6 bases at V and 4 bases at J, leaving 5 bases unmatched. The CDR3 nucleotides are TGTGCCATCAGGCAGCGGGAGTCTTACGAGCAGTACTTC. Protein sequence: CAIRQRESYEQYF.

The chain couples TRBV18 to TRBJ2-2; TRBD1 might be the D (6 bases). Per germline, CDR1 KGHSH and CDR2 LQKENI. V lost 6 bases to trimming and J lost 1 base, with 9 bases between them. CDR3 length: 14 amino acids. The chain's CDR3 is CASSSTGNTGELFF. As DNA, the CDR3 is TGTGCCAGCTCGTCGACAGGGAACACCGGGGAGCTGTTTTTT.

The CDR3 nucleotides read TGCGCCAGCAGCCAACAGGTCACCGGGGAGCTGTTTTTT. Amino acids: CASSQQVTGELFF. The J gene is TRBJ2-2, the V gene TRBV4-1; D not certain. With 2 bases removed from V and 4 bases from J, the gap between germline ends came to 5 bases. This CDR3 is built from 13 residues. The V gene's germline CDR1 is MGHRA and CDR2 YSYEKL.

The chain is built from TRBV27 and TRBJ2-7; TRBD2 is a possible D gene (5 bases). Germline V CDR1 and CDR2: MNHEY, SMNVEV (reference sequence). CDR3 size: 14 residues. The germline V and J ends were trimmed by 5 bases and 2 bases, with 13 bases remaining between them. CDR3 sequence (DNA): TGTGCCAGCAGTACCGATGCGGGCACCTACGAGCAGTACTTC. It specifies CASSTDAGTYEQYF.

The chain is built from TRBV21-1 and TRBJ2-7; the D call TRBD1 from the table was never checked on the DNA. TRBV21-1 is noted as a pseudogene. The CDR3 sequence is 12 residues long. DNA of the CDR3: TGTGCCAGCAGCAATAAGGGGGATGAGCAGTACTTC. This sequence encodes CASSNKGDEQYF.

This clone has only one observation. The chain couples TRBV6-1 to TRBJ2-7; 10 bases fit TRBD1. Germline V gives CDR1 MNHNS, CDR2 SASEGT. V lost 2 bases to trimming and J lost 4 bases; unmatched junction nucleotides: 5. This CDR3 contains 15 residues. The CDR3 DNA sequence: TGTGCCAGCAGTGAAATGGGGACAGGGGTGTACGAGCAGTACTTC. This sequence encodes CASSEMGTGVYEQYF.

In regard to this clone: This specimen includes other DNA sequences encoding the same CDR3. The chain uses TRBV28 and TRBJ2-7; TRBD1 matches at 8 bases. The junction had 7 bases not matched to a gene; V was cut back by 6 bases and J by 3 bases. CDR1 MDHEN and CDR2 SYDVKM come from the germline V gene. The length of the CDR3 is 14 residues. CDR3 bases: TGTGCCAGCAGGAGACAGGGGTCAAACTACGAGCAGTACTTC. Translation gives CASRRQGSNYEQYF.

The chain is built from TRBV5-4 and TRBJ2-2; 11 positions agree with TRBD2. V shed 5 bases, J shed 5 bases, and the junction held 5 bases outside the gene matches. Germline loops: CDR1 SGHNT, CDR2 YYREEE (reference sequence). This CDR3 spans 15 amino acids. The CDR3 sequence is CASSNVAGGTGELFF. The CDR3 DNA reads as TGTGCCAGCAGTAACGTAGCGGGAGGGACCGGGGAGCTGTTTTTT.

DNA for the CDR3: TGTGCCAGCAGTCCCCGAACGGTACTATACTACGAGCAGTACTTC. The encoded protein is CASSPRTVLYYEQYF. V and J are TRBV28 and TRBJ2-7, with D unresolved. Germline CDR1 and CDR2: MDHEN and SYDVKM. V gave up 5 bases and J gave up 3 bases, with 17 bases separating them. The CDR3 contains 15 residues.

The genes are TRBV29-1 and TRBJ1-2, with D possibly TRBD1 on 5 matching bases. The germline V gene has CDR1 SQVTM and CDR2 ANQGSEA. This CDR3 spans 15 amino acids. Trimming pared 4 bases from V and 0 bases from J, leaving 15 bases between. The CDR3 DNA reads as TGCAGCGTTGGTCTCTACGGGGGGTCTAACTATGGCTACACCTTC. Encoded protein: CSVGLYGGSNYGYTF.

The CDR3 reads CASSLDFATPRHEQYF. The CDR3 DNA reads as TGTGCCAGCAGCCTGGATTTCGCTACCCCTAGGCACGAGCAGTACTTC. The V gene is TRBV3-1 (or the pseudogene TRBV3-2), the J gene TRBJ2-7; D gene uncertain. The V gene lost 4 bases and the J gene lost 5 bases, with 21 bases spanning the gap. From germline, CDR1 is LGHDT and CDR2 YNNKEL (reference sequence). The CDR3 runs 16 residues.

The chain couples TRBV6-2 or TRBV6-3 to TRBJ1-5; 7 positions agree with TRBD1. The CDR3 extends over 16 amino acids. V shed 0 bases and J 1 base; nucleotides not matched to a gene: 3. Germline loops: CDR1 MNHEY, CDR2 SVGEGT. Here the CDR3 reads CASSYSTGSSNQPQHF. CDR3 in DNA: TGTGCCAGCAGTTACTCGACAGGGAGCAGCAATCAGCCCCAGCATTTT.

This clone was recorded only once. V gene TRBV7-6 combines with J gene TRBJ2-7; perhaps TRBD2 as D (6 bases). This CDR3 has 15 residues. The germline V gene encodes CDR1 SGHVS and CDR2 FNYEAQ. Trimming took 5 bases from V and 9 from J, leaving 23 bases between them. The CDR3 region has the DNA TGTGCCAGCAGCCCGGCAAGTGGGACTTCGCCAGGGCAGTACTTC. Translation: CASSPASGTSPGQYF.

The chain uses TRBV27 and TRBJ2-7, with 9 bases that match TRBD1. Germline V gene data show CDR1 as MNHEY and CDR2 as SMNVEV (reference sequence). Trimming removed 5 bases from V and 2 bases from J; junction bases left unmatched: 10. This CDR3 is built from 16 residues. The CDR3 loop reads CASSPISRQGAYEQYF. The CDR3 DNA reads TGTGCCAGCAGTCCTATCTCTCGACAGGGGGCCTACGAGCAGTACTTC.

The chain uses TRBV28 and TRBJ1-2; D is perhaps TRBD1 (6 bases). Trimming stripped 4 bases from V and 8 bases from J, with 17 bases between. In germline, CDR1 is MDHEN, CDR2 SYDVKM. The CDR3 is 14 amino acids. CDR3 in amino acids: CASSSAGGSGGYTF. For the CDR3, the DNA is TGTGCCAGCAGTTCCGCGGGGGGCTCCGGGGGCTACACCTTC.

This chain links TRBV20-1 with TRBJ2-3; 11 bases are a match to TRBD2. CDR1 and CDR2 from the germline V gene are DFQATT and SNEGSKA (reference sequence). The CDR3 consists of 18 residues. The ends lost 3 bases at V and 0 bases at J; junction bases unmatched: 11. The DNA for the CDR3 is TGCAGTGCTAGTGTACTAGCGGGAGTATCACAAAGCACAGATACGCAGTATTTT. This sequence encodes CSASVLAGVSQSTDTQYF.